Listed below are T cell receptor beta chains from one sample, sequenced in a study of CD8 T cells in Susac syndrome. Using its own MiXCR run on the immunoSEQ multiplex PCR reads, TCRdb lists one record per CDR3 protein. The repertoire includes some 120,000 distinct CDR3 sequences, around 94% of them detected once, and 0.21% sits in the top ten. Sequencing was performed on CD8+ T cells from PBMCs. These receptors all stem from a human donor with Susac syndrome. CDR3s include the opening cysteine and the closing phenylalanine or tryptophan. Fields, in order: clone size, D gene, V gene, J gene, CDR3 DNA, CDR3 protein. The D gene is left open where the match is weak. Rows may omit the clone size; those that give it use once, few, many or a size class.

>-|-|TRBV12-5|TRBJ1-5
TGTGCTAGTGGTTTGGTAAACAGGTCGAAGCATTTT
CASGLVNRSKHF
>-|-|TRBV6-5|TRBJ1-4
TGTGCCAGCAGCTGGGGAAGGGGTTCTAATGAAAAACTGTTTTTT
CASSWGRGSNEKLFF
>-|-|TRBV27|TRBJ2-1
TGTGCCAGCAGGGAGAGCGGAGGCTACAATGAGCAGTTCTTC
CASRESGGYNEQFF
>-|-|TRBV29-1|TRBJ1-2
TGCAGCGTAGCCTCACAGGCGAAAAATGGCTACACCTTC
CSVASQAKNGYTF
>-|TRBD1|TRBV6-4|TRBJ2-3
TGTGCCAGCAGTGACTCAGGGGGCACAAATACGCAGTATTTT
CASSDSGGTNTQYF
>-|TRBD2|TRBV19|TRBJ2-5
TGTGCCAGTAGTATCGTTTTGGGACTAGCGGACGGGCAAGAGACCCAGTACTTC
CASSIVLGLADGQETQYF
>-|-|TRBV29-1|TRBJ1-2
TGCAGCGTTGTAGGTCGGGAAGTCCAGTTAGATGGCTACACCTTC
CSVVGREVQLDGYTF
>-|-|TRBV7-9|TRBJ2-7
TGTGCCAGCAGCTTAGCCCATACCTACGAGCAGTACTTC
CASSLAHTYEQYF
>-|-|TRBV6-2/TRBV6-3|TRBJ1-2
TGTGCCAGCAGTTACTCGGACAGCACTTCGGGCTACACCTTC
CASSYSDSTSGYTF
>once|TRBD1|TRBV2|TRBJ2-5
TGTGCCAGCAGGAGGGGACAGGGGGCAAGGGAGACCCAGTACTTC
CASRRGQGARETQYF
>-|-|TRBV7-8|TRBJ1-2
TGTGCCAGCAGCCAAGGGGACCTATGGGGCTACACCTTC
CASSQGDLWGYTF
>once|TRBD2|TRBV6-1|TRBJ2-7
TGTGCCAGCAGTGGAGAGACTAGCGGCTCCTACGAGCAGTACTTC
CASSGETSGSYEQYF
>-|-|TRBV5-1|TRBJ2-1
TGCGCCAGCAGCATTAATGATGAGCAGTTCTTC
CASSINDEQFF
>-|TRBD1|TRBV9|TRBJ2-1
TGTGCCAGCAGCAGAGACAGGGGGGAAAATGAGCAGTTCTTC
CASSRDRGENEQFF
>-|-|TRBV12-3/TRBV12-4|TRBJ1-6
TGTGCCAGCCGGCGGGAAATTTCACCCCTCCACTTT
CASRREISPLHF
>-|-|TRBV30|TRBJ1-1
TGTGCCTGGAGTCCCCAGGAAGGAGCTTTCTTT
CAWSPQEGAFF
>-|TRBD2|TRBV29-1|TRBJ2-5
TGCAGCGTTGAAGGCGGGGGGCGGGAGACCCAGTACTTC
CSVEGGGRETQYF
>-|-|TRBV6-6|TRBJ1-2
TGTGCCAGCAGTTACGCCCCGGGAGCTAACTATGGCTACACCTTC
CASSYAPGANYGYTF
>-|-|TRBV24-1|TRBJ2-3
TGTGCCACCAGTGATCCCTCTCGGGATACGCAGTATTTT
CATSDPSRDTQYF
>-|TRBD1|TRBV20-1|TRBJ1-5
TGCAGTGCTAGAAGTTTGGACAGGGGCATTCAGCCCCAGCATTTT
CSARSLDRGIQPQHF
>-|TRBD2|TRBV12-3/TRBV12-4|TRBJ2-7
TGTGCCAGCAGTCCCCTCGGGAGGATCTACGAGCAGTACTTC
CASSPLGRIYEQYF
>-|-|TRBV30|TRBJ2-7
TGTGCCTGGAGTGTAGGGCAGGCCTACGAGCAGTACTTC
CAWSVGQAYEQYF
>-|-|TRBV27|TRBJ1-5
TGTGCCAGCAGTTTATCGCCGGGGGCAAGTCAGCCCCAGCATTTT
CASSLSPGASQPQHF
>once|-|TRBV18|TRBJ2-1
TGTGCCAGCTCCCTCAGTACGTCCTCCTACAATGAGCAGTTCTTC
CASSLSTSSYNEQFF
>-|TRBD1|TRBV6-2/TRBV6-3|TRBJ2-7
TGTGCCAGCAGTCTACAGGGGGCCGGCTACGAGCAGTACTTC
CASSLQGAGYEQYF
>-|-|TRBV12-3/TRBV12-4|TRBJ2-2
TGTGCCAGCAGTTGGAGGACCGGGGAGCTGTTTTTT
CASSWRTGELFF
>-|TRBD1|TRBV18|TRBJ2-7
TGTGCCAGCTCACCCGCTCACGAGACAGGGTTAGTTGTGCAGTACTTC
CASSPAHETGLVVQYF
>-|TRBD2|TRBV4-2|TRBJ2-1
TGTGCCAGCAGCCAAGACAGCGGGGGGGTAGCGTACAATGAGCAGTTCTTC
CASSQDSGGVAYNEQFF
>-|TRBD2|TRBV15|TRBJ2-2
TGTGCCACCAGCTACCCTAGCGGGAGGAACACCGGGGAGCTGTTTTTT
CATSYPSGRNTGELFF
>-|-|TRBV7-2|TRBJ2-1
TGTGCCAGCAGCATTGTAGGGGGGGATCTAGAATACGTTGAGCAGTTCTTC
CASSIVGGDLEYVEQFF
>-|-|TRBV4-3|TRBJ2-2
TGCGCCAGCAGCCAAGATCGCGCCAGGCCCGGGGAGCTGTTTTTT
CASSQDRARPGELFF
>-|-|TRBV11-2|TRBJ1-1
TGTGCCAGCAGCTTAGAAACAGACGTGAACACTGAAGCTTTCTTT
CASSLETDVNTEAFF
>-|TRBD1|TRBV5-6|TRBJ1-2
TGTGCCAGCAGCCCGACAGGGCCGCATGAGAGTGGCTACACCTTC
CASSPTGPHESGYTF
>-|TRBD1|TRBV5-1|TRBJ2-1
TGCGCCAGCAGCTTTCTTACAGGGGACAATGAGCAGTTCTTC
CASSFLTGDNEQFF
>-|-|TRBV7-8|TRBJ1-1
TGTGCCAGCAGCCCTCGACAGGAAAGATCGAACACTGAAGCTTTCTTT
CASSPRQERSNTEAFF
>-|TRBD2|TRBV7-3|TRBJ2-2
TGTGCCAGCAGCTCTCTAGCGGGGGACACCGGGGAGCTGTTTTTT
CASSSLAGDTGELFF
>-|TRBD1|TRBV20-1|TRBJ2-1
TGCAGTGCTGCCGGCACAGGGGACAATGAGCAGTTCTTC
CSAAGTGDNEQFF
>-|-|TRBV6-2/TRBV6-3|TRBJ1-5
TGTGCCAGCAGCTCCGACCGTAGCAATCAGCCCCAGCATTTT
CASSSDRSNQPQHF
>-|-|TRBV20-1|TRBJ1-6
TGCAGTGCTAGGTCTGGGTCCTATAATTCACCCCTCCACTTT
CSARSGSYNSPLHF
>-|-|TRBV29-1|TRBJ2-1
TGCAGCGCCACGAGGGGGGACAATGAGCAGTTCTTC
CSATRGDNEQFF
>-|TRBD2|TRBV9|TRBJ2-1
TGTGCCAGCAGCGTAGGCGGGAGAGGCAATGAGCAGTTCTTC
CASSVGGRGNEQFF
>-|TRBD1|TRBV5-1|TRBJ1-4
TGCGCCAGCAGACAGGGGTCGAATGAAAAACTGTTTTTT
CASRQGSNEKLFF
>-|-|TRBV16|TRBJ1-1
TGTGCCAGCAGCCAATCGTCGGGGAACACTGAAGCTTTCTTT
CASSQSSGNTEAFF
>-|-|TRBV9|TRBJ1-1
TGTGCCAGCAGCGTCGGGGGGCGCGAAAACACTGAAGCTTTCTTT
CASSVGGRENTEAFF
>-|TRBD1|TRBV5-1|TRBJ2-3
TGCGCCAGCCGACTGGGACAGACTTTCACAGATACGCAGTATTTT
CASRLGQTFTDTQYF
>-|TRBD1|TRBV28|TRBJ1-6
TGTGCCAGCACCGCCGGACAGGACGTATCACCCCTCCACTTT
CASTAGQDVSPLHF
>-|TRBD1|TRBV12-3/TRBV12-4|TRBJ2-7
TGTGCCAGCAATCCGACAGGGAAGGGCGAGCAGTACTTC
CASNPTGKGEQYF
>-|TRBD1|TRBV30|TRBJ2-7
TGTGCCTACCTGGACAGGGAATATTACGAGCAGTACTTC
CAYLDREYYEQYF